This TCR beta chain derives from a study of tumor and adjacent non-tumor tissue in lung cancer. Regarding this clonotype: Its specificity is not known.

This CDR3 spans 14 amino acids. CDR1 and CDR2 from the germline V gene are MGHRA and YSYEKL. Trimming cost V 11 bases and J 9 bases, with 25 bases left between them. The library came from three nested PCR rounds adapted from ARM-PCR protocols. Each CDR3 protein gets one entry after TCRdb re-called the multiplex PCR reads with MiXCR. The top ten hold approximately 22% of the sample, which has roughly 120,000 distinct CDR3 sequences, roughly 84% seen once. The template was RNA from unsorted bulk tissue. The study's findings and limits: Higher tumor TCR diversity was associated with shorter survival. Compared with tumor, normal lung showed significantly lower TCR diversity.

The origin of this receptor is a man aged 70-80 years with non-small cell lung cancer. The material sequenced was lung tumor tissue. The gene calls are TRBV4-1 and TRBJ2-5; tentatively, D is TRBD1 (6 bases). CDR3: CAGFQQWGHESQYF. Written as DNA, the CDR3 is TGCGCCGGCTTCCAACAGTGGGGGCATGAGTCCCAGTACTTC.